These 24 T cell receptor beta chains were sequenced from one sample in a study of blood T cell repertoires in COVID-19. TCRdb's copy holds only in-frame clones and misses some; the assay was immunoSEQ multiplex PCR. There are approximately 170,000 clones in the sample; around 81% occur only once, and about an eighth lies in the top ten. Sample: peripheral blood. These TCRs come from a man between 65 and 85 years old who had recovered from COVID-19.

The sample holds one count of this clone. The CDR3 nucleotides read TGTGCCAGCAGTTCCCTGACACAGGACTATGGCTACACCTTC. Amino acid sequence: CASSSLTQDYGYTF. The V call is TRBV6-2 or TRBV6-3, the J call TRBJ1-2; D might be TRBD1 (5 bases). Trimming left V 4 bases short and J 3 bases short, with 12 bases between. Germline V CDR1 and CDR2: MNHEY, SVGEGT. The CDR3 runs to 14 residues.

This chain uses TRBV2 with TRBJ2-1; 11 bases agree with TRBD2. The germline V gene has CDR1 SNHLY and CDR2 FYNNEI. The CDR3 is made up of 15 amino acids. Trimming cost V 8 bases and J 5 bases; bases outside gene matches: 8. CDR3 sequence: CASLKTSGDHNEQFF. The CDR3, as DNA: TGTGCCAGCCTAAAGACTAGCGGGGACCACAATGAGCAGTTCTTC.

The V and J genes are TRBV15 and TRBJ1-1; maybe TRBD1 (5 bases). CDR1 is LNHNV, CDR2 YYDKDF, per germline (reference sequence). V was pared by 5 bases and J by 1 base, with 14 bases between. The CDR3 has 15 amino acids. CDR3 bases: TGTGCCACCAGCCCCCGGGGGAGGAGGAACACTGAAGCTTTCTTT. This sequence encodes CATSPRGRRNTEAFF.

The chain is built from TRBV12-3 or TRBV12-4 and TRBJ1-2; D gene unclear. The CDR3 length is 12 residues. Trimming shortened V by 0 bases and J by 7 bases, and 6 bases separated the two germline ends. The CDR3 coding sequence is TGTGCCAGCAGTTTAGCGCCACTTGGCTACACCTTC. Encoded protein: CASSLAPLGYTF.

The V and J genes are TRBV13 and TRBJ1-2; tentative D call: TRBD1 (5 bases). This CDR3 is 14 amino acids long. Trimming shortened V by 5 bases and J by 4 bases, and 14 bases separated the two germline ends. Germline loops: CDR1 PRHDT, CDR2 FYEKMQ (reference sequence). The CDR3 sequence: CASSPGGDGYGYTF. In DNA form, the CDR3 reads TGTGCCAGCAGCCCGGGCGGGGACGGCTATGGCTACACCTTC.

This clone was seen just once. V is TRBV7-2 and J is TRBJ2-1; the D gene is possibly TRBD1 (6 bases). The germline V and J ends were trimmed by 5 bases and 2 bases, with 13 bases remaining between them. The CDR3 is 15 residues long. Per the germline V gene, CDR1 is SGHTA and CDR2 is FQGNSA. The CDR3 here is CASSPSGATYNEQFF. In DNA, the CDR3 is TGTGCCAGCAGCCCCTCAGGGGCAACCTACAATGAGCAGTTCTTC.

In DNA form, the CDR3 reads TGTGCCAGCAGCTTTCCGGCAGGACAGAAAGATACGCAGTATTTT. Protein: CASSFPAGQKDTQYF. The chain links TRBV7-6 to TRBJ2-3, with D maybe TRBD1 (6 bases). The CDR3 totals 15 residues. Germline values: CDR1 SGHVS, CDR2 FNYEAQ. V was trimmed by 3 bases and J by 5 bases, leaving 15 bases between them. The full variable domain, rest sourced from reference TRBV7-6 and TRBJ2-3, is GAGVSQSPRYKVTKRGQDVALRCDPISGHVSLYWYRQALGQGPEFLTYFNYEAQQDKSGLPNDRFSAERPEGSISTLTIQRTEQRDSAMYRCASSFPAGQKDTQYFGPGTRLTVL.

The chain has TRBV6-2 or TRBV6-3 and TRBJ1-6, with 7 positions matching TRBD1. J was trimmed by 0 bases and V by 2 bases; bases with no gene match: 13. CDR3 size: 20 residues. CDR1 is MNHEY and CDR2 is SVGEGT in the germline V gene. Here the CDR3 reads CASSYKRGQDISSYNSPLHF. The CDR3 nucleotides read TGTGCCAGCAGTTACAAGCGCGGACAGGACATAAGCTCCTATAATTCACCCCTCCACTTT.

About this clone itself: Mismatch with germline at one junction end may stem from a read error. V usage is TRBV7-9 and J usage is TRBJ2-3, with 12 bases lining up with TRBD2. The CDR3 length is 15 residues. Germline V gene data show CDR1 as SEHNR and CDR2 as FQNEAQ (reference sequence). Here the CDR3 reads CASSSLAGGADTQYF. CDR3 DNA: TGTGCCAGTAGCTCCCTAGCGGGAGGGGCAGATACGCAGTATTTT.

The chain uses TRBV27 and TRBJ2-1; D may be TRBD1 (7 bases). The CDR3 runs to 13 residues. Trimming stripped 2 bases from V and 7 bases from J, with 9 bases between. Germline V lookup: CDR1 MNHEY, CDR2 SMNVEV (reference sequence). The CDR3 reads CASSLQGGNEQFF. In nucleotides, the CDR3 is TGTGCCAGCAGTTTACAGGGGGGAAATGAGCAGTTCTTC.

This clone showed up just once. The rearrangement joins TRBV2 to TRBJ2-7; 11 bases align to TRBD2. Per the germline V gene, CDR1 is SNHLY and CDR2 is FYNNEI. With V trimmed by 5 bases and J by 3 bases, 3 bases remained unmatched. The CDR3 is 14 amino acids. The CDR3 nucleotides read TGTGCCAGCAGTATAGCGGGGGGGAGCTACGAGCAGTACTTC. It encodes CASSIAGGSYEQYF.

This CDR3 reads CASSPLQGRDEQFF. CDR3 bases: TGTGCCAGCTCACCACTTCAAGGGCGGGATGAGCAGTTCTTC. This chain links TRBV18 with TRBJ2-1, with a tentative D call TRBD2 (5 bases). Between the trimmed V and J ends, which lost 1 base and 8 bases, there was a span of 12 bases. The germline V gene has CDR1 KGHSH and CDR2 LQKENI. The CDR3 has 14 residues.

The chain links TRBV27 to TRBJ2-7, with 7 bases fitting TRBD2. Germline trimming cut 0 bases from V and 3 bases from J; bases unmatched to any gene: 2. In germline, CDR1 is MNHEY, CDR2 SMNVEV (reference sequence). This CDR3 comprises 14 residues. CDR3 bases: TGTGCCAGCAGTTTATCGCGGGGGAACTACGAGCAGTACTTC. Encoded protein: CASSLSRGNYEQYF.

This chain joins TRBV12-5 and TRBJ2-3; 12 nucleotides align to TRBD2. The junction had 5 bases not matched to a gene; V was cut back by 5 bases and J by 2 bases. The CDR3 contains 16 residues. Germline V gene sequence: CDR1 LGHNT, CDR2 FRNRAP. This chain's CDR3 is CASGLGLAGTTDTQYF. CDR3 nucleotide sequence: TGTGCTAGTGGTCTTGGACTAGCGGGAACCACAGATACGCAGTATTTT.

This sequence joins TRBV6-5 and TRBJ2-7, with a tentative D call TRBD1 (6 bases). Germline loops: CDR1 MNHEY, CDR2 SVGAGI. The ends were cut back, 6 bases at V and 6 bases at J, with 18 bases in the middle. The CDR3 extends over 14 amino acids. The CDR3 here is CASRAGDPSTEQYF. DNA for the CDR3: TGTGCCAGCAGGGCAGGGGACCCTTCGACCGAGCAGTACTTC.

This chain connects TRBV5-1 to TRBJ1-1; D call uncertain. This CDR3 comprises 13 residues. Deletions cut 0 bases from V and 7 bases from J, with 10 bases between. Germline V gives CDR1 SGHRS, CDR2 YFSETQ. The CDR3 here is CASSLGTRDEAFF. The CDR3 DNA follows: TGCGCCAGCAGCTTGGGAACACGGGATGAAGCTTTCTTT.

The rearrangement uses TRBV30 and TRBJ1-2, with TRBD1 matching 8 bases. Germline V gene sequence: CDR1 GTSNPN, CDR2 SVGIG (reference sequence). CDR3 length: 17 amino acids. V shed 0 bases, J shed 2 bases, and the junction held 11 bases outside the gene matches. CDR3 amino acids: CAWSVLPHRQGNYGYTF. As DNA, the CDR3 is TGTGCCTGGAGTGTCCTTCCCCACCGACAGGGGAACTATGGCTACACCTTC.

This sequence joins TRBV10-3 and TRBJ2-5; no firm D call. Germline V CDR1 and CDR2: ENHRY, SYGVKD. CDR3 length: 14 residues. Trimming pared 6 bases from V and 2 bases from J, leaving 13 bases between. The CDR3: CAIRSTETQETQYF. The CDR3 nucleotides are TGTGCCATCAGGTCGACTGAAACTCAAGAGACCCAGTACTTC.

The rearrangement joins TRBV5-1 to TRBJ2-2, with 8 positions matching TRBD1. Germline loops: CDR1 SGHRS, CDR2 YFSETQ. V lost 5 bases, J lost 7 bases, and 4 bases stayed unmatched. The CDR3 is 13 residues long. Here the CDR3 reads CASRGQGSGELFF. CDR3 sequence (DNA): TGCGCCAGCAGAGGACAGGGTAGCGGGGAGCTGTTTTTT.

The chain couples TRBV6-6 to TRBJ2-6, with 7 positions matching TRBD1. In germline, CDR1 is MNHNY, CDR2 SVGAGI (reference sequence). V was pared by 8 bases and J by 4 bases, with 8 bases of the junction left unmatched. The CDR3 length is 15 residues. The CDR3 loop is CASGRQGSGANVLTF. The CDR3 coding sequence is TGTGCCAGCGGCCGACAGGGATCGGGGGCCAACGTCCTGACTTTC.

This rearrangement joins TRBV2 to TRBJ2-3; 16 bases match TRBD2. This CDR3 is built from 22 residues. Germline V gene sequence: CDR1 SNHLY, CDR2 FYNNEI. The J segment lost 1 base and the V segment lost 2 bases, leaving 15 bases of the junction unmatched. The CDR3 sequence is CASSEFGTSGRALPRGTDTQYF. The CDR3 nucleotides read TGTGCCAGCAGTGAATTTGGGACTAGCGGGAGGGCCCTTCCCCGTGGCACAGATACGCAGTATTTT.

V usage is TRBV5-1 and J usage is TRBJ1-1; 8 positions agree with TRBD1. The CDR3 covers 14 residues. The germline gives CDR1 SGHRS, CDR2 YFSETQ. Unmatched junction bases numbered 2, after V lost 4 bases and J lost 0 bases. This chain's CDR3 is CASSRQGMNTEAFF. The DNA of the CDR3 is TGCGCCAGCAGCCGACAGGGGATGAACACTGAAGCTTTCTTT.

This chain joins TRBV2 and TRBJ1-4; D uncertain. The CDR3 runs to 12 residues. CDR1 is SNHLY, CDR2 FYNNEI, per germline. Trimming removed 6 bases at V and 5 bases at J, with 7 bases between. CDR3 residues: CASREQNEKLFF. CDR3 sequence (DNA): TGTGCCAGCAGAGAACAGAATGAAAAACTGTTTTTT.

In regard to this clone: This sample includes further DNA sequences coding for the same CDR3. The rearrangement links TRBV5-1 to TRBJ2-7, with D tentatively TRBD2 (6 bases). V gave up 1 base and J gave up 0 bases, with 8 bases separating them. The germline gives CDR1 SGHRS, CDR2 YFSETQ. The CDR3 extends over 14 amino acids. The CDR3 DNA follows: TGCGCCAGCAGCTTGACCGGGAGCTCCTACGAGCAGTACTTC. Amino acids: CASSLTGSSYEQYF.